This T cell receptor beta chain was documented in a study of a mutant IDH1 vaccine in newly diagnosed glioma. As for time point: baseline, week 1 (first vaccination visit). Treatment given: pre-vaccination baseline after standard-of-care therapy. Germline V CDR1 and CDR2: LGHNA, YSLEER. The ends were cut back, 1 base at V and 5 bases at J, with 11 bases in the middle. The CDR3 is 15 amino acids. Only in-frame clones appear in the TCRdb table, and some are missing; sequencing was by immunoSEQ multiplex PCR. Here the sample spans about 30,000 clones, over 75% being singletons. The receptor comes from a man aged 25-45 years with glioma. The sample was PBMCs, taken from a glioma patient treated with radiotherapy, temozolomide or both. The V call is TRBV4-3, the J call TRBJ2-2; D uncertain. CDR3 coding DNA: TGCGCCAGCAGCCAAGGCAGGACCGCGACCGGGGAGCTGTTTTTT. This encodes CASSQGRTATGELFF.